This TCR beta chain emerged from a study of glioma-infiltrating T cells. The study, taken as a whole, reports: Tissue and blood shared very few CDR3 sequences. Non-neoplastic patients had below-expected tissue-blood divergence, while all gliomas exceeded expectation.

This clonotype appeared many times. Its specificity is unknown. Germline assignment: CDR1 SQVTM and CDR2 ANQGSEA. This CDR3 is 14 amino acids long. V shed 3 bases and J 6 bases; nucleotides not matched to a gene: 5. TCR alpha and beta CDR3 regions were amplified from RNA using iRepertoire nested multiplex PCR. For one-step reverse transcription and amplification, roughly 95-400 ng of tissue mRNA or PBMC total RNA was used. Via MiXCR, TCRdb re-called the multiplex PCR reads, giving one row per CDR3 protein. The sample contains about 200,000 distinct CDR3 sequences, more than 25% of which appear only once.

This rearrangement joins TRBV29-1 to TRBJ1-5, with 10 bases aligning to TRBD1. The sequencing sample was made of glioma tissue, nonneoplastic brain tissue, or PBMCs (not recorded which). This clonotype was sampled from a human donor with low-grade glioma or glioblastoma, undergoing nonglioma brain surgery, or in good health (not recorded which). This CDR3 is CSVDTGTGAQPQHF. In DNA, the CDR3 is TGCAGCGTTGACACCGGGACAGGGGCTCAGCCCCAGCATTTT. Variable domain in full (rest from reference TRBV29-1 and TRBJ1-5): SAVISQKPSRDICQRGTSLTIQCQVDSQVTMMFWYRQQPGQSLTLIATANQGSEATYESGFVIDKFPISRPNLTFSTLTVSNMSPEDSSIYLCSVDTGTGAQPQHFGDGTRLSIL.